This section outlines one TCR beta chain sequence together with its context. In germline, CDR1 is MDHEN, CDR2 SYDVKM. With 6 bases clipped from V and 7 bases from J, the junction kept 15 bases outside the gene matches. The CDR3 is 17 amino acids. Authors' data handling: Nucleated cell number was recorded as an estimate derived from reference gene primer amplification. Assay: immunoSEQ multiplex PCR; the TCRdb copy retains only in-frame clones and omits some. V and J calls and clone size are those listed in that table; D and trimming were worked out from the DNA. The sample includes about 340,000 clones, 65% to 90% of them seen just once. All enrollees were about 18 to 100 years old and from around 25 US areas. These data belong to a study of blood T cell repertoires in COVID-19.

This chain uses TRBV28 with TRBJ1-1, with 12 bases fitting TRBD1. Material for sequencing was PBMCs or T cells enriched from blood (not recorded which). This TCR derives from a woman aged 40 to 50 with acute COVID-19. The CDR3 DNA is TGTGCCAGCAGCTCGGGACAGGGGGCAACCCAATCGAATGAAGCTTTCTTT. Its translation: CASSSGQGATQSNEAFF.